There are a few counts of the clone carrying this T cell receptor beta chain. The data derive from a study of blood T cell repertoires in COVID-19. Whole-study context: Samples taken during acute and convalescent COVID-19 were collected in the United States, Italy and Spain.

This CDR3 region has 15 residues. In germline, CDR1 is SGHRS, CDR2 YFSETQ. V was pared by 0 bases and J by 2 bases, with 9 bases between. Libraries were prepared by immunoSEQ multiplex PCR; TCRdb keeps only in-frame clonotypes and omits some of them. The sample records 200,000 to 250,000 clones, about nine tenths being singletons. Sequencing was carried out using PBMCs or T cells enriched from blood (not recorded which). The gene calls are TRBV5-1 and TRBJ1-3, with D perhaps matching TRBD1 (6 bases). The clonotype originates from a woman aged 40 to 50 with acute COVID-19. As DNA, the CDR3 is TGCGCCAGCAGCTTGGCCTCAGGGGCTGGAAACACCATATATTTT. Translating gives CASSLASGAGNTIYF.